Detailed here is one TCR beta chain. These data are taken from a study of shared clonotypes between healthy human individuals. The CDR3 is 15 amino acids. Germline CDR1 is MGHRA and CDR2 is YSYEKL. V was pared by 0 bases and J by 8 bases, with 13 bases between. The method was immunoSEQ multiplex PCR; TCRdb's version includes in-frame clones alone and lacks a portion of them. Of around 2.1 million clones in the sample, approximately 94% are singletons; the top ten hold less than 0.15%. Source material: naive CD4+ T cells sorted from blood. Sample subset: CD45RA+ positively selected. The chain combines TRBV4-1 with TRBJ1-4; D uncertain. This clonotype originated in a man aged 18 to 35 in good health. The chain's CDR3 is CASSQDRTDGEKLFF. As DNA, the CDR3 is TGCGCCAGCAGCCAAGATAGGACCGACGGGGAAAAACTGTTTTTT.